Reported below is one T cell receptor (beta chain). What it binds is not known. This specimen comes from a study of radiotherapy plus CTLA-4 blockade in lung cancer. Findings and limits, study-wide: Early shifts in blood T cell clones, with interferon-beta, reportedly predicted response best. In blood, TCR clones derived from the tumor expanded after radiotherapy plus ipilimumab.

The CDR3 sequence is 13 residues long. CDR1 and CDR2 (germline): SEHNR, FQNEAQ (reference sequence). V lost 1 base and J lost 10; bases outside the gene matches: 4. Focal radiation plus CTLA-4 blockade with ipilimumab was given to patients with chemo-refractory metastatic non-small-cell lung cancer. Sequencing used immunoSEQ multiplex PCR; TCRdb keeps in-frame clones, though not all of them. The table shows 120,000 or so clones, with roughly 74% occurring only once. This sample comprised peripheral blood, obtained from a patient treated with radiotherapy plus ipilimumab. The chain joins TRBV7-9 to TRBJ1-1; 9 nucleotides align to TRBD1. The clonotype originates from a human donor with non-small cell lung cancer who had a partial response to radiotherapy plus ipilimumab. CDR3 sequence reads: CASSLERQGGAFF. The CDR3 DNA reads as TGTGCCAGCAGCTTAGAGCGACAGGGGGGAGCTTTCTTT.